This TCR beta chain emerged from a study of T-cell memory formation after mild COVID-19 (dated by TCRdb to the early 2020s). With respect to the entire study: TCR sequence clusters from the two donors were largely donor specific. T-cell clones expanding and contracting after mild COVID-19 in a couple of donors were tracked by longitudinal TCRalpha and TCRbeta repertoire sequencing. The cohort was made up of two young adult volunteers, one female and one male, who were previously healthy. Study-level results and caveats: Balanced CD4/CD8 phenotypes were observed for clones contracting from day 15 to 85, whereas a bias towards CD4+ was observed for a second wave of clones expanding from day 15 to 37. Contracting CD4+ clones were located mainly in the CM and EM memory subsets, whereas CD8+ clones were found to be enriched in EMRA. Only two mild cases were covered by the study, and larger cohorts that include severe cases with pre-infection samples were considered necessary. The detection of some responding clones in pre-infection memory suggests that pre-existing cross-reactive memory T cells joined the SARS-CoV-2 response. SARS-CoV-2 specificity of the second-wave clones peaking on day 37 was not confirmed.

Sequencing instrument: Illumina NovaSeq 6000. TCRalpha and TCRbeta cDNA libraries were constructed by 5'RACE with constant-segment primers, with sample barcodes and unique molecular identifiers being introduced. Trizol reagent was used to extract RNA from every sample. Libraries were amplified in two PCR steps, with a second sample barcode and Illumina TruSeq adapters added in the second step. Libraries were sequenced on an Illumina NovaSeq with 2 x 150 bp paired-end reads. As for the original processing: With migec v1.2.7, reads were demultiplexed and then collapsed into UMI-guided consensus sequences. Using mixcr v2.1.11, UMI consensuses were aligned to TRA and TRB V and J templates and then assembled into clonotypes. Clonotypes were classified as expanded or contracted when called significant by both edgeR and NoisET, with noise models trained on biological replicates. For edgeR calls, the cutoffs were a false discovery rate-adjusted p below 0.01 and a log2 fold-change threshold of 1. As an exploratory analysis of dynamics, PCA with hierarchical clustering was applied to max-normalized trajectories of the 1000 most abundant clonotypes. Separately sequenced CD4+ and CD8+ repertoires were used to assign the CD4 or CD8 phenotype of responding clones. TCRdb trimmed public reads at Q25 via fastp, called clones via MiXCR and kept in-frame beta chains. When rows share a CDR3 protein, they turn into one entry using the most common DNA and genes. TCRdb assigned the V and J calls; the authors' analysis was not used. This sample comprises some 43,000 distinct CDR3 sequences, over 5% of them detected only once. The ten largest clones take up around 0.84% of the sample.

Ficoll-Paque density gradient centrifugation was used to isolate PBMCs. This clonotype was counted ten times or more. The antigen it binds to is not known. No quality values exist for individual bases; no much larger clone is one base distant. Material for sequencing was PBMCs or a T cell subset sorted from them (not recorded which). This TCR was sampled from an adult who had mild COVID-19 (a few samples of this study predate the infection). The sample titles of this study are shuffled in the database, so cell type and time point are left out.

The CDR3 region reads CASRMGGSTDTQYF. The DNA is as follows: TGCGCCAGCAGAATGGGAGGCTCGACAGATACGCAGTATTTT. Recombination linked TRBV5-1 to TRBJ2-3; matching of 6 bases hints at TRBD2 as the D gene. V gives up 5 bases and J gives up 3 bases, and the segment between their germline ends measures 13 bases. CDR1 and CDR2, per the germline V gene, are SGHRS and YFSETQ. Including the terminal cysteine and phenylalanine, the CDR3 comprises 14 residues. The kept DNA is CDR3 alone, 42 bases in frame from the first base.